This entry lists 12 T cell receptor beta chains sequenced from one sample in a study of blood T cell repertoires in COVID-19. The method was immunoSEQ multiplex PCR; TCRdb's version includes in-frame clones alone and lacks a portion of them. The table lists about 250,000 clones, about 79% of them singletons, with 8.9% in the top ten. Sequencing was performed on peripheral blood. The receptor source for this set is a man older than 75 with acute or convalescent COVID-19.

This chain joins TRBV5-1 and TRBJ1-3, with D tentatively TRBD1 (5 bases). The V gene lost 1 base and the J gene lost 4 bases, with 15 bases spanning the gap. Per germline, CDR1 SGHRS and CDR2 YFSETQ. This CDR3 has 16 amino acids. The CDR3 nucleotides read TGCGCCAGCAGCTTGTCGGGACTGCGATGGGGAAACACCATATATTTT. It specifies CASSLSGLRWGNTIYF.

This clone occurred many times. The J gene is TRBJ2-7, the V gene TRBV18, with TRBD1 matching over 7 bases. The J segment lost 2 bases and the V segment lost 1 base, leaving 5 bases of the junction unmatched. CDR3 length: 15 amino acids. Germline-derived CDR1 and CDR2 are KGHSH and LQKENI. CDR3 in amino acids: CASSPQQGRTYEQYF. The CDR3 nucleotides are TGTGCCAGCTCACCACAACAGGGGCGAACCTACGAGCAGTACTTC.

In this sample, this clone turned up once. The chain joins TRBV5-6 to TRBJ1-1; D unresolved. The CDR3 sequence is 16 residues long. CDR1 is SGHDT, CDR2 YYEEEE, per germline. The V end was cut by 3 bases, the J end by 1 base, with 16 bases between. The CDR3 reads CASSSGFGKENTEAFF. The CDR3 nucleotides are TGTGCCAGCAGCTCGGGGTTTGGGAAAGAGAACACTGAAGCTTTCTTT. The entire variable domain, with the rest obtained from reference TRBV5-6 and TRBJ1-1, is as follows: DAGVTQSPTHLIKTRGQQVTLRCSPKSGHDTVSWYQQALGQGPQFIFQYYEEEERQRGNFPDRFSGHQFPNYSSELNVNALLLGDSALYLCASSSGFGKENTEAFFGQGTRLTVV.

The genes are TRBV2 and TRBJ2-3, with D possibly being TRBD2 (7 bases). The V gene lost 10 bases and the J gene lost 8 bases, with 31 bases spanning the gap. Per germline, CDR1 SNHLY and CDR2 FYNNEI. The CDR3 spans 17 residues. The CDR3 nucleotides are TGTGCCACCCACCCTTCAACCATCGGGGGGCCTGGAGGTACGCAGTATTTT. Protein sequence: CATHPSTIGGPGGTQYF.

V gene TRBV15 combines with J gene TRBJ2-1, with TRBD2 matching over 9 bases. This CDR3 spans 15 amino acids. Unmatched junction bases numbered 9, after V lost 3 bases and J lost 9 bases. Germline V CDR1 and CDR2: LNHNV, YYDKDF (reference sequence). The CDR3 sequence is CATSRRSSGSGEQFF. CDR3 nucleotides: TGTGCCACCAGCAGGCGGAGTAGCGGGAGCGGTGAGCAGTTCTTC.

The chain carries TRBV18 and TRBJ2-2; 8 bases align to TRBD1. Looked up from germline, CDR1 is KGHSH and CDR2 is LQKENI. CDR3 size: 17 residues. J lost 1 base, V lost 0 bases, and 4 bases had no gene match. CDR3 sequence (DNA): TGTGCCAGCTCACCACCGAGAGACAGGGGGAACACCGGGGAGCTGTTTTTT. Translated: CASSPPRDRGNTGELFF. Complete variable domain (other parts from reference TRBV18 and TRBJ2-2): NAGVMQNPRHLVRRRGQEARLRCSPMKGHSHVYWYRQLPEEGLKFMVYLQKENIIDESGMPKERFSAEFPKEGPSILRIQQVVRGDSAAYFCASSPPRDRGNTGELFFGEGSRLTVL.

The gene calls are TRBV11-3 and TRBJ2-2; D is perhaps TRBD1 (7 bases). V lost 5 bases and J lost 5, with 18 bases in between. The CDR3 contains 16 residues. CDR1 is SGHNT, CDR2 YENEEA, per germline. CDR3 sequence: CASSKYGAGGTGELFF. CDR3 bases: TGTGCCAGCAGCAAATATGGGGCAGGGGGGACCGGGGAGCTGTTTTTT.

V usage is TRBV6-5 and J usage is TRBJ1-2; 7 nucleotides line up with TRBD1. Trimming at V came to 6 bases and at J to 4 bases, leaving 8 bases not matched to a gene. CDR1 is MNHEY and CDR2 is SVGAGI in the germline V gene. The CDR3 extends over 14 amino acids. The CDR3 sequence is CASRLRQGRYGYTF. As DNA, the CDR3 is TGTGCCAGCAGACTCAGACAGGGACGCTATGGCTACACCTTC.

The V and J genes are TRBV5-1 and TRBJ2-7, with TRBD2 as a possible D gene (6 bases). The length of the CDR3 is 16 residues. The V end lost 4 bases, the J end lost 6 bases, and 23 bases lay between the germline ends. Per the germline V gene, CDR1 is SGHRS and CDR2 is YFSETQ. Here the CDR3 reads CASSPKFEHGGSEQYF. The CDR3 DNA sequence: TGCGCCAGCAGCCCGAAGTTTGAGCACGGGGGTTCCGAGCAGTACTTC.

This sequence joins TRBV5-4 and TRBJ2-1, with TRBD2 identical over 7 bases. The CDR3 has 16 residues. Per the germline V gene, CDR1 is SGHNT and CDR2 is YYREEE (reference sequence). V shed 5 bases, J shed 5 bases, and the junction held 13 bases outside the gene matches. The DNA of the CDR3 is TGTGCCAGCAGATCCGGTGGGGGGACTAACAACAATGAGCAGTTCTTC. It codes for CASRSGGGTNNNEQFF.

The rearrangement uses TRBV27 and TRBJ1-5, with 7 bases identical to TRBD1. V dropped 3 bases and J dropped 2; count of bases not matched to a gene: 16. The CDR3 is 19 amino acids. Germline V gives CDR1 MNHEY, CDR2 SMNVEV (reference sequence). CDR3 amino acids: CASSLKGTVLWVRNQPQHF. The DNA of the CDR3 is TGTGCCAGCAGTTTGAAAGGGACAGTGTTATGGGTTCGCAATCAGCCCCAGCATTTT.

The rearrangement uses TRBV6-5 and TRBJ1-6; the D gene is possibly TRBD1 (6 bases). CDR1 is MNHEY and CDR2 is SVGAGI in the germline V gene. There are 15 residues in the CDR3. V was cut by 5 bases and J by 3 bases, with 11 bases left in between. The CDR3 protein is CASSRTGYYNSPLHF. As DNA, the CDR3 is TGTGCCAGCAGTCGCACAGGGTACTATAATTCACCCCTCCACTTT.